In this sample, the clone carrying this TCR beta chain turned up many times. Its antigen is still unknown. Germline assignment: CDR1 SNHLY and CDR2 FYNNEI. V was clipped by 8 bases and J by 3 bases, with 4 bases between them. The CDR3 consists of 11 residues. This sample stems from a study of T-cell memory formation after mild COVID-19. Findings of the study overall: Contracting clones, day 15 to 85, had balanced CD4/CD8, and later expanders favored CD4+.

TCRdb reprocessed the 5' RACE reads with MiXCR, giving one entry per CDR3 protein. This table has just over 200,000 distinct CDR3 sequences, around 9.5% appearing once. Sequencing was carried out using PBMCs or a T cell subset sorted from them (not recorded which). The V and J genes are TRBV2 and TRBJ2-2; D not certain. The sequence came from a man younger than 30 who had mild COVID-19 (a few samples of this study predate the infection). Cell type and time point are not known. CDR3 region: CASLYTGELFF. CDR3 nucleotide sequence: TGTGCCAGCCTCTACACCGGGGAGCTGTTTTTT. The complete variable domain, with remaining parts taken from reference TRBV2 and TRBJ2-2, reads EPEVTQTPSHQVTQMGQEVILRCVPISNHLYFYWYRQILGQKVEFLVSFYNNEISEKSEIFDDQFSVERPDGSNFTLKIRSTKLEDSAMYFCASLYTGELFFGEGSRLTVL.